A single sample is the source of the 5 T cell receptor beta chains below, sequenced in a study of shared clonotypes between healthy human individuals. TCRdb keeps only in-frame clones here, not all; method: immunoSEQ multiplex PCR. The sample has about 110,000 clones; around 71% are singletons. Sequencing input: memory CD8+ T cells sorted from blood. Subset given: CD45RO+ cells pooled with CCR7-negative TemRA cells. The receptors shown here come from a woman aged 30 to 39 in good health.

J is TRBJ2-7 and V is TRBV6-1; 7 nucleotides match TRBD2. The CDR3 loop spans 13 amino acids. Germline V gene sequence: CDR1 MNHNS, CDR2 SASEGT. After removal of 1 base from V and 4 bases from J, the junction contained 1 base not matched to a gene. CDR3 protein: CASSEVAGYEQYF. In nucleotides, the CDR3 is TGTGCCAGCAGTGAAGTAGCGGGTTACGAGCAGTACTTC.

This clone qualifies as medium-sized. CDR3 sequence: CASIPDGGNAEAFF. The DNA for the CDR3 is TGTGCCAGCATTCCGGACGGGGGGAATGCTGAAGCTTTCTTT. This chain connects TRBV28 to TRBJ1-1; D is possibly TRBD1 (5 bases). CDR3 length: 14 residues. V was trimmed by 7 bases and J by 6 bases, leaving 18 bases between them. The germline V gene has CDR1 MDHEN and CDR2 SYDVKM.

This chain joins TRBV9 and TRBJ2-1; 14 bases fit TRBD2. The length of the CDR3 is 17 residues. J was trimmed by 0 bases and V by 3 bases; bases with no gene match: 2. CDR1 is SGDLS and CDR2 is YYNGEE in the germline V gene. CDR3 sequence reads: CASSAGTSGSSYNEQFF. As DNA, the CDR3 is TGTGCCAGCAGCGCCGGGACTAGCGGGAGCTCCTACAATGAGCAGTTCTTC.

The chain joins TRBV5-1 to TRBJ1-2; no firm D call. Germline V gives CDR1 SGHRS, CDR2 YFSETQ. This CDR3 region has 14 residues. The germline V and J ends were trimmed by 1 base and 0 bases, with 7 bases remaining between them. CDR3 residues: CASSLWETNYGYTF. The CDR3 region has the DNA TGCGCCAGCAGCTTGTGGGAAACTAACTATGGCTACACCTTC.

The V gene is TRBV30, the J gene TRBJ2-1; TRBD2 matches 13 bases. From germline, CDR1 is GTSNPN and CDR2 SVGIG (reference sequence). The V gene end was trimmed by 0 bases and the J gene end by 7 bases; junction bases not matched to a gene: 3. This CDR3 is 15 amino acids long. CDR3 in amino acids: CAWSVGLAGKNEQFF. CDR3 coding DNA: TGTGCCTGGAGTGTGGGACTAGCGGGAAAAAATGAGCAGTTCTTC.